This is a list of T cell receptor beta chains from one sample in a study of CD8 T cells in ankylosing spondylitis. In TCRdb, the 5' RACE reads were re-called with MiXCR into one record per CDR3 protein. The table lists about 540,000 distinct CDR3 sequences, 12% of them singletons. Sequencing input: blood, either unsorted or a sorted T cell fraction (not recorded which). Every receptor here comes from a male donor with ankylosing spondylitis. The CDR3 runs from the conserved cysteine through the conserved F or W. A D gene is named only where the DNA matches it firmly. Not all rows give a size; the values are once, few, many and, for expanded clones, a class.

clone_size	v_call	j_call	d_call	cdr3_aa	cdr3_nt
few	TRBV29-1	TRBJ2-1	-	CSVEPTWSLNEQFF	TGCAGCGTTGAACCCACGTGGAGCCTCAATGAGCAGTTCTTC
-	TRBV5-1	TRBJ2-1	TRBD2	CASSSSGAGGVYNEQFF	TGCGCCAGCAGCTCCTCCGGAGCGGGAGGGGTTTACAATGAGCAGTTCTTC
many	TRBV2	TRBJ2-3	-	CASSERTDTQYF	TGTGCCAGCAGTGAAAGGACAGATACGCAGTATTTT
many	TRBV20-1	TRBJ2-3	-	CSAQPWGGGTDTQYF	TGCAGTGCTCAACCGTGGGGGGGCGGGACAGATACGCAGTATTTT
few	TRBV6-1	TRBJ2-1	TRBD1	CASSSGTGFYNEQFF	TGTGCCAGCAGCTCCGGGACAGGGTTTTACAATGAGCAGTTCTTC
few	TRBV5-1	TRBJ2-1	-	CASSLFDSGGVNEQFF	TGCGCCAGCAGCTTGTTTGACAGCGGAGGGGTTAATGAGCAGTTCTTC
-	TRBV4-1	TRBJ1-5	TRBD1	CASSQEGFGQGAQPQHF	TGCGCCAGCAGCCAAGAAGGGTTCGGACAGGGGGCCCAGCCCCAGCATTTT
few	TRBV12-3/TRBV12-4	TRBJ2-3	-	CASSLAQYWGRTDTQYF	TGTGCCAGCAGTTTAGCGCAATATTGGGGGCGAACAGATACGCAGTATTTT
few	TRBV3-1	TRBJ2-5	-	CASSQGTAAWTQYF	TGTGCCAGCAGCCAAGGGACAGCGGCCTGGACCCAGTACTTC
-	TRBV6-2/TRBV6-3	TRBJ2-7	TRBD1	CASSSNRGQGGEQYF	TGTGCCAGCAGTTCCAACCGAGGACAGGGTGGCGAGCAGTACTTC
many	TRBV12-3/TRBV12-4	TRBJ2-1	-	CASSPGLADYEQFF	TGTGCCAGCAGCCCGGGACTCGCGGACTATGAGCAGTTCTTC
many	TRBV4-1	TRBJ2-5	TRBD2	CASSRGLAVETQYF	TGCGCCAGCAGCCGGGGACTAGCAGTGGAGACCCAGTACTTC
few	TRBV7-9	TRBJ2-3	TRBD2	CASSFGLAGFTDTQYF	TGTGCCAGCAGCTTTGGACTAGCGGGGTTCACAGATACGCAGTATTTT
few	TRBV12-3/TRBV12-4	TRBJ2-1	TRBD2	CASSPGLASRQFF	TGTGCCAGCAGCCCGGGACTAGCCTCCCGGCAGTTCTTC
-	TRBV21-1	TRBJ1-2	-	CASSKADVGVRNYGYTF	TGTGCCAGCAGCAAAGCGGACGTCGGTGTCAGGAACTATGGCTACACCTTC
-	TRBV20-1	TRBJ2-1	TRBD2	CSARRLAVNNEQFF	TGCAGTGCGAGACGGCTAGCGGTGAACAATGAGCAGTTCTTC
once	TRBV5-1	TRBJ2-7	TRBD2	CASSSTSGRAGEEQYF	TGCGCCAGCAGCTCGACTAGCGGGAGGGCCGGGGAGGAGCAGTACTTC
-	TRBV19	TRBJ1-2	-	CASSMSDSYGYTF	TGTGCCAGTAGTATGTCTGACAGCTATGGCTACACCTTC
-	TRBV11-3	TRBJ2-5	TRBD1	CASSSLGTAETQYF	TGTGCCAGCAGCTCTCTTGGGACAGCGGAGACCCAGTACTTC
-	TRBV6-2/TRBV6-3	TRBJ2-7	TRBD2	CASSTEGLAGANYEQYF	TGTGCCAGCAGTACTGAGGGACTAGCGGGAGCCAACTACGAGCAGTACTTC
-	TRBV7-8	TRBJ2-4	-	CASSLRGRDQGIQYF	TGTGCCAGCAGCTTACGTGGCCGGGACCAGGGCATTCAGTACTTC
few	TRBV2	TRBJ2-5	TRBD1	CASSQQGEETQYF	TGTGCCAGCAGCCAACAGGGGGAAGAGACCCAGTACTTC
few	TRBV20-1	TRBJ2-7	-	CSARGGQWGAF	TGCAGTGCTAGGGGGGGGCAGTGGGGGGCATTC